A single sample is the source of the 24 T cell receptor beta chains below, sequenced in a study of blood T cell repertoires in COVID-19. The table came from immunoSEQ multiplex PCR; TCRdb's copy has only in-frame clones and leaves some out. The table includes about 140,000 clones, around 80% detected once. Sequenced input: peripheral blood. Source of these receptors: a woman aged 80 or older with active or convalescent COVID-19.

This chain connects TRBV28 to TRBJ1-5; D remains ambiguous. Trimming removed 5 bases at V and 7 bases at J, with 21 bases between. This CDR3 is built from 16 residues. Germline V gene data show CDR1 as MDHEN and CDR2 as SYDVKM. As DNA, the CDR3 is TGTGCCAGCAGTCCCACCCGCGCAGGTTTTCAACAGCCCCAGCATTTT. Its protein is CASSPTRAGFQQPQHF.

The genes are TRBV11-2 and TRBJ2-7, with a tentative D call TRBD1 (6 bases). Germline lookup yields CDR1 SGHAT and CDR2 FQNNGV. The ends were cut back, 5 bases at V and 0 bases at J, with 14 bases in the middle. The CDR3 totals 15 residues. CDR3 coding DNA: TGTGCCAGCAGCCCGTGGGGGCTAAGCTCCTACGAGCAGTACTTC. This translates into CASSPWGLSSYEQYF.

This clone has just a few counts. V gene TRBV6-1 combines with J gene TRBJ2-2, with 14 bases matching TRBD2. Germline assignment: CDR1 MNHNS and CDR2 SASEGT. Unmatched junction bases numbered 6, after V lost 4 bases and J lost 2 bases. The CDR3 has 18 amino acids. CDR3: CASSGLAGGPSNTGELFF. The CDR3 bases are TGTGCCAGCAGTGGACTAGCGGGGGGGCCTTCCAACACCGGGGAGCTGTTTTTT.

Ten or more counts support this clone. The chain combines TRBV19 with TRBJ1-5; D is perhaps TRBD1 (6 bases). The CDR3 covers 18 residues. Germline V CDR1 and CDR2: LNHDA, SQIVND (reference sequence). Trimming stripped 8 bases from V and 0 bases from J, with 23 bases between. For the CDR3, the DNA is TGTGCCAGTGCGGTTGGGTCCAGAGGGGGAGATAGCAATCAGCCCCAGCATTTT. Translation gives CASAVGSRGGDSNQPQHF.

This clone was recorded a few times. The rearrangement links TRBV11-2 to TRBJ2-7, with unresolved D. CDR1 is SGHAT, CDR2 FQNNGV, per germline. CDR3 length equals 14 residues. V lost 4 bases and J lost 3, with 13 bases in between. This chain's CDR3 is CASSYRQANYEQYF. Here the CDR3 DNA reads TGTGCCAGCAGCTACCGGCAGGCGAACTACGAGCAGTACTTC.

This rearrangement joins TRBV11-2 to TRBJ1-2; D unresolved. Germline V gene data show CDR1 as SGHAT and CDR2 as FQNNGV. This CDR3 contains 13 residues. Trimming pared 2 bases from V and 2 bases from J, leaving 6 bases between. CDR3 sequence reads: CASSLSGNYGYTF. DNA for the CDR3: TGTGCCAGCAGCTTATCCGGGAACTATGGCTACACCTTC. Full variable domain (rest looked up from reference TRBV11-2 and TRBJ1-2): EAGVAQSPRYKIIEKRQSVAFWCNPISGHATLYWYQQILGQGPKLLIQFQNNGVVDDSQLPKDRFSAERLKGVDSTLKIQPAKLEDSAVYLCASSLSGNYGYTFGSGTRLTVV.

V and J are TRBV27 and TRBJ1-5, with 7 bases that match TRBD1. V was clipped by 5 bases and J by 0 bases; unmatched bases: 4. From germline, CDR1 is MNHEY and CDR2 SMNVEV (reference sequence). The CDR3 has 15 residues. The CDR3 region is CASSEQGYSNQPQHF. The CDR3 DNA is TGTGCCAGCAGTGAACAGGGGTATAGCAATCAGCCCCAGCATTTT.

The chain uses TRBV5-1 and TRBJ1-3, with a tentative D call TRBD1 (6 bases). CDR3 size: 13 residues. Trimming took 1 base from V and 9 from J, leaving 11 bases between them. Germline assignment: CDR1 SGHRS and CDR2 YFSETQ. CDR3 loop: CASSLTGTGTIYF. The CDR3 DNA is TGCGCCAGCAGCTTGACAGGGACCGGCACCATATATTTT. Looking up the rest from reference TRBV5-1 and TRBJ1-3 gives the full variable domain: KAGVTQTPRYLIKTRGQQVTLSCSPISGHRSVSWYQQTPGQGLQFLFEYFSETQRNKGNFPGRFSGRQFSNSRSEMNVSTLELGDSALYLCASSLTGTGTIYFGEGSWLTVV.

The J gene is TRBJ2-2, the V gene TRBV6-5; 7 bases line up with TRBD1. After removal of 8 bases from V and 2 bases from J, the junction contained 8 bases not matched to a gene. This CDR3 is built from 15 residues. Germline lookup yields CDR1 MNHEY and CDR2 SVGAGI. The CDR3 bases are TGTGCCAGCCGAGCCGGGACAGTCAACACCGGGGAGCTGTTTTTT. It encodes CASRAGTVNTGELFF.

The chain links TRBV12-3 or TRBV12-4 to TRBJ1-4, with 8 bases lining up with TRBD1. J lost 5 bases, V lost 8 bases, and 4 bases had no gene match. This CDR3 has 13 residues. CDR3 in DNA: TGTGCCAGCGAAAGGACAGGGAATGAAAAACTGTTTTTT. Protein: CASERTGNEKLFF.

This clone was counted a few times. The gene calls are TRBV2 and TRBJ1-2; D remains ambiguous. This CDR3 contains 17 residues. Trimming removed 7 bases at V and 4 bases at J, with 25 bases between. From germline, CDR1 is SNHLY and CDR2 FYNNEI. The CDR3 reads CASTDYKTQPGTYGYTF. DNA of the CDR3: TGTGCCAGCACCGACTACAAAACACAACCGGGAACCTATGGCTACACCTTC.

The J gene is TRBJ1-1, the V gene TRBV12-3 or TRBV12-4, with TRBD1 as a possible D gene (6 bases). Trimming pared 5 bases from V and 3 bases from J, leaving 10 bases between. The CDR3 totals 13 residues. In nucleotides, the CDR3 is TGTGCCAGCAGTCCACAGGGCTACACTGAAGCTTTCTTT. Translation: CASSPQGYTEAFF.

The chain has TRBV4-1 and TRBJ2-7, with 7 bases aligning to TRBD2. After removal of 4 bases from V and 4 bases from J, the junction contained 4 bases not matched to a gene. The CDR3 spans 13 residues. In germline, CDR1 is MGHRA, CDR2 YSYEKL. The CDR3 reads CASSRGGTYEQYF. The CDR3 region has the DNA TGCGCCAGCAGCCGGGGGGGAACTTACGAGCAGTACTTC.

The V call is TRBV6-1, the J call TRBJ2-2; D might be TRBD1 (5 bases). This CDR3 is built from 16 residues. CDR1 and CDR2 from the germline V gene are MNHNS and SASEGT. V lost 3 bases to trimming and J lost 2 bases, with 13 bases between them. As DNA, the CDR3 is TGTGCCAGCAGTGAGGACATGACAGCAAACACCGGGGAGCTGTTTTTT. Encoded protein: CASSEDMTANTGELFF.

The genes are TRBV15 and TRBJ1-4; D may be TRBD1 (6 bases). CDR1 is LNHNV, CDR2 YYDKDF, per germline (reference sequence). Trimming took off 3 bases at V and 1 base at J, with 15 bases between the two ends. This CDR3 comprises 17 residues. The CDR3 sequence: CATSSSVRGLTNEKLFF. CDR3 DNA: TGTGCCACCAGCAGTAGTGTCAGGGGATTAACTAATGAAAAACTGTTTTTT.

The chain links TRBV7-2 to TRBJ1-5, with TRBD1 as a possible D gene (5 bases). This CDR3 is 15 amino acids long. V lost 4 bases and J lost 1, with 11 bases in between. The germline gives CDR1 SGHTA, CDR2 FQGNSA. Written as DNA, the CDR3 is TGTGCCAGCAGCTCCCAGACAGAGAGCAATCAGCCCCAGCATTTT. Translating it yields CASSSQTESNQPQHF.

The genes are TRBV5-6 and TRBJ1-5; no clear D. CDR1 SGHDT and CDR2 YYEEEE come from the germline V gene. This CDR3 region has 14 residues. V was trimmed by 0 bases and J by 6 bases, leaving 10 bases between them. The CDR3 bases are TGTGCCAGCAGCTTGGCGGCAGGTATTCAGCCCCAGCATTTT. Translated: CASSLAAGIQPQHF.

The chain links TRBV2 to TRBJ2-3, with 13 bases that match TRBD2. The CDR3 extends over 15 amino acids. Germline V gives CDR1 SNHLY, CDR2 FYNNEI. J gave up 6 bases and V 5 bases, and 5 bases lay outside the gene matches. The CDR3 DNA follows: TGTGCCAGCAGTCTACTAGCGGGGGGGCAGGATACGCAGTATTTT. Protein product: CASSLLAGGQDTQYF.

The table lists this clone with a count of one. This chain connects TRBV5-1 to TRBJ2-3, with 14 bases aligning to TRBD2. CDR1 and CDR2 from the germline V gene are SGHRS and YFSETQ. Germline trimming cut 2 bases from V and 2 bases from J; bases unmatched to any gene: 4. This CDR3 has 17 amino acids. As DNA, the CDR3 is TGCGCCAGCAGCTTCGGACTAGCGGGGGGTTCCACAGATACGCAGTATTTT. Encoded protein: CASSFGLAGGSTDTQYF.

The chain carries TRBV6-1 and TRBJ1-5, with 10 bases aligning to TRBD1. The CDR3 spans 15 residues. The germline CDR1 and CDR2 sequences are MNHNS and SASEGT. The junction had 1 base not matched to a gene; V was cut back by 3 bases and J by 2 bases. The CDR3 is CASSDGTGGNQPQHF. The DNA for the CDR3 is TGTGCCAGCAGTGACGGGACAGGGGGCAATCAGCCCCAGCATTTT.

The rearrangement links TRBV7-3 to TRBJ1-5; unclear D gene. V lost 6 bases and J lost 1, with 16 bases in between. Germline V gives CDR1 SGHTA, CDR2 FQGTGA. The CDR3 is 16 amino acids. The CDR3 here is CASRLDGRMSNQPQHF. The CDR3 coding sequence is TGTGCCAGCAGGCTGGATGGCAGGATGAGCAATCAGCCCCAGCATTTT.

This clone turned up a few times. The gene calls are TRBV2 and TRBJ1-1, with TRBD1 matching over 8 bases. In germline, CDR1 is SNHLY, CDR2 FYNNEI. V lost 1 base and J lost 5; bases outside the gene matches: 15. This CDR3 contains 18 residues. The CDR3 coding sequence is TGTGCCAGCAGTGAAGGAACAGGGGGGCGCGCTACCGGGACTGAAGCTTTCTTT. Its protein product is CASSEGTGGRATGTEAFF.

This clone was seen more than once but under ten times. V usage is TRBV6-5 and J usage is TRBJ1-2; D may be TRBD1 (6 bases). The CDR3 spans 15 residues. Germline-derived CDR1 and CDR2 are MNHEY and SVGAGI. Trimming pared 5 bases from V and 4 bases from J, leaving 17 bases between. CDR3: CASSPSRQGTYGYTF. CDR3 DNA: TGTGCCAGCAGTCCCTCCCGGCAGGGGACCTATGGCTACACCTTC.

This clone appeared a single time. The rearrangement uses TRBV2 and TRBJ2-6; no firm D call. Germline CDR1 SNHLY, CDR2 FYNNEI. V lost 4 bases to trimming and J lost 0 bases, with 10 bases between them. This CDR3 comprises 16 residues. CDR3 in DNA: TGTGCCAGCAGTGGAGTCACCTTCTCTGGGGCCAACGTCCTGACTTTC. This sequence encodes CASSGVTFSGANVLTF. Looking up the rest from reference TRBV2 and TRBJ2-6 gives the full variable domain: EPEVTQTPSHQVTQMGQEVILRCVPISNHLYFYWYRQILGQKVEFLVSFYNNEISEKSEIFDDQFSVERPDGSNFTLKIRSTKLEDSAMYFCASSGVTFSGANVLTFGAGSRLTVL.